What follows are 32 T cell receptor beta chains derived from one specimen sequenced in a study of blood T cells in healthy people across ages. The use of a sample-barcoded 5' primer and a J-beta primer mix characterized a second PCR of 7 to 11 cycles. TCRdb processed the 5' RACE reads anew with MiXCR; each CDR3 protein has one entry. The sample carries 1.6 million or so distinct CDR3 sequences, roughly 30% recorded once. Sequenced input: blood. All receptors come from a woman aged 25 to 39 in good health.

The rearrangement joins TRBV5-1 to TRBJ2-3; 14 positions agree with TRBD2. The CDR3 is 18 amino acids. The V and J ends lost 5 bases and 0 bases, in that order; junction bases with no gene match: 8. Germline assignment: CDR1 SGHRS and CDR2 YFSETQ. This CDR3 reads CASRRTSGGPSSTDTQYF. The CDR3, as DNA: TGCGCCAGCAGGCGGACTAGCGGGGGGCCATCTAGCACAGATACGCAGTATTTT.

V usage is TRBV2 and J usage is TRBJ2-1; TRBD2 might be the D (5 bases). Deletions cut 6 bases from V and 9 bases from J, with 15 bases between. CDR1 is SNHLY and CDR2 is FYNNEI in the germline V gene. This CDR3 has 13 residues. For the CDR3, the DNA is TGTGCCAGCAGCCCCTCGGGGTTTTTTGAGCAGTTCTTC. It encodes CASSPSGFFEQFF.

The genes are TRBV6-1 and TRBJ2-5; D possibly uses TRBD1 or TRBD2 (5 bases each). The J call may not be correct, given that the DNA end is closer to TRBJ2-7. The CDR3 totals 14 residues. CDR1 and CDR2 (germline): MNHNS, SASEGT. The CDR3 coding sequence is TGTGCCAGCAGTGACTTAGGGGAGACCTACGAGCAGTACTTC. Amino acid sequence: CASSDLGETYEQYF.

The chain couples TRBV3-1 to TRBJ1-2, with 9 bases matching TRBD1. Looked up from germline, CDR1 is LGHDT and CDR2 is YNNKEL (reference sequence). The V and J ends lost 0 bases and 7 bases, in that order; junction bases with no gene match: 6. The CDR3 runs to 15 residues. CDR3 sequence (DNA): TGTGCCAGCAGCCAAGAGTCCGACAGGGGGAGTGGCTACACCTTC. This sequence encodes CASSQESDRGSGYTF.

This clonotype was detected only a few times. The chain's CDR3 is CASSLLGTASYNEQFF. In nucleotides, the CDR3 is TGTGCCAGCAGTCTCCTCGGGACAGCCTCCTACAATGAGCAGTTCTTC. This chain uses TRBV28 with TRBJ2-1, with 7 bases fitting TRBD1. V dropped 5 bases and J dropped 0; count of bases not matched to a gene: 7. CDR1 and CDR2 (germline): MDHEN, SYDVKM. The CDR3 runs to 16 residues.

This clonotype was recorded only once. The rearrangement joins TRBV20-1 to TRBJ2-3; no reliable D call. Looked up from germline, CDR1 is DFQATT and CDR2 is SNEGSKA (reference sequence). The CDR3 loop spans 14 amino acids. Trimming removed 6 bases from V and 4 bases from J, with 17 bases in between. CDR3: CSATLGIGPDTQYF. The CDR3 DNA is TGCAGTGCAACACTGGGGATCGGTCCAGATACGCAGTATTTT.

This clonotype came up once. V is TRBV20-1 and J is TRBJ1-5; tentative D call: TRBD1 (6 bases). The germline V gene encodes CDR1 DFQATT and CDR2 SNEGSKA (reference sequence). The CDR3 length is 12 residues. CDR3 region: CGAEGENQPQHF. CDR3 bases: TGCGGCGCGGAGGGGGAGAATCAGCCCCAGCATTTT.

This clonotype was counted a few times. The V gene is TRBV27, the J gene TRBJ2-4, with 13 bases lining up with TRBD2. V lost 4 bases to trimming and J lost 9 bases; unmatched junction nucleotides: 3. CDR3 size: 14 residues. Looked up from germline, CDR1 is MNHEY and CDR2 is SMNVEV (reference sequence). For the CDR3, the DNA is TGTGCCAGCAGTTCCGGGACTAGCGGGATCATTCAGTACTTC. Translating it yields CASSSGTSGIIQYF.

This clonotype was counted between two and nine times. This chain connects TRBV2 to TRBJ1-1; unclear D gene. Germline loops: CDR1 SNHLY, CDR2 FYNNEI. CDR3 length: 12 residues. V was cut by 9 bases and J by 7 bases, with 15 bases left in between. The DNA of the CDR3 is TGTGCCAGTCAAGGCCCCGTAGGTGAAGCTTTCTTT. This gives the protein CASQGPVGEAFF.

The chain uses TRBV28 and TRBJ2-7; D not resolved. The J call is uncertain, as TRBJ2-5 better fits the DNA end. The CDR3 runs 14 residues. Germline V gene lookup returns CDR1 MDHEN and CDR2 SYDVKM. This CDR3 is CASSSLRFQETQYF. The DNA for the CDR3 is TGTGCCAGCAGCTCTTTGCGTTTTCAAGAGACCCAGTACTTC.

The genes are TRBV29-1 and TRBJ2-1, with 9 bases identical to TRBD1. After removal of 0 bases from V and 9 bases from J, the junction contained 12 bases not matched to a gene. This CDR3 is built from 16 residues. Germline values: CDR1 SQVTM, CDR2 ANQGSEA. DNA for the CDR3: TGCAGCGTTGAAGAACCCGGGACAGGGAGATGGGGTGAGCAGTTCTTC. Translating gives CSVEEPGTGRWGEQFF.

This chain connects TRBV27 to TRBJ2-5, with TRBD2 matching over 9 bases. Trimming cost V 6 bases and J 11 bases; bases outside gene matches: 16. CDR1 and CDR2 (germline): MNHEY, SMNVEV (reference sequence). CDR3 length: 15 residues. The CDR3 DNA reads TGTGCCAGCAGCGAACCGGGACTAGCTGGTGATGAGCAGTACTTC. It codes for CASSEPGLAGDEQYF.

The gene calls are TRBV7-8 and TRBJ2-7; D might be TRBD1 (5 bases). CDR3 size: 11 residues. Trimming took 9 bases from V and 4 from J, leaving 10 bases between them. Germline CDR1 and CDR2: SGHVS and FQNEAQ. CDR3 residues: CARPDSYEQYF. The CDR3 region has the DNA TGTGCCAGACCCGACAGTTACGAGCAGTACTTC.

The chain uses TRBV20-1 and TRBJ2-1; 8 bases are a match to TRBD2. The CDR3 totals 14 residues. Germline V gene data show CDR1 as DFQATT and CDR2 as SNEGSKA (reference sequence). Unmatched junction bases numbered 13, after V lost 8 bases and J lost 7 bases. CDR3 in amino acids: CSTIGLAGTNEQFF. CDR3 nucleotides: TGCAGTACTATTGGGTTAGCGGGGACAAATGAGCAGTTCTTC.

This clonotype showed up just a few times. V gene TRBV6-1 combines with J gene TRBJ2-7; 7 bases agree with TRBD1. CDR3 size: 14 residues. Germline assignment: CDR1 MNHNS and CDR2 SASEGT. J lost 2 bases, V lost 7 bases, and 8 bases had no gene match. The DNA for the CDR3 is TGTGCCAGCACTAACAGGGGTGGGACCTACGAGCAGTACTTC. Translated: CASTNRGGTYEQYF.

This clonotype has only a few counts. The CDR3 region has the DNA TGCGCCAGCAGCCTCGGGACAGGGGGCTTAAATGAGCAGTTCTTC. This translates into CASSLGTGGLNEQFF. The chain has TRBV5-1 and TRBJ2-1; 12 positions match TRBD1. The CDR3 has 15 residues. The ends lost 4 bases at V and 7 bases at J; junction bases unmatched: 6. CDR1 SGHRS and CDR2 YFSETQ come from the germline V gene.

V gene TRBV7-8 combines with J gene TRBJ2-1; D is undetermined. V was trimmed by 5 bases and J by 0 bases, leaving 8 bases between them. This CDR3 region has 14 residues. Looked up from germline, CDR1 is SGHVS and CDR2 is FQNEAQ. The CDR3 sequence is CASSARISYNEQFF. The CDR3 bases are TGTGCCAGCAGCGCTCGGATCTCCTACAATGAGCAGTTCTTC.

The rearrangement uses TRBV12-3 or TRBV12-4 and TRBJ1-1, with 8 bases identical to TRBD1. The CDR3 covers 14 residues. V shed 6 bases and J 7 bases; nucleotides not matched to a gene: 10. The chain's CDR3 is CASRIPGQGGEAFF. In DNA form, the CDR3 reads TGTGCCAGCAGGATCCCTGGACAGGGTGGTGAAGCTTTCTTT.

Remarks on this clonotype: One junction end does not reproduce the germline sequence, and a read error may be involved. The CDR3 sequence: CACSLRQGAEAFF. CDR3 sequence (DNA): TGTGCCTGCAGCTTAAGACAGGGGGCTGAGGCTTTCTTT. The rearrangement links TRBV7-3 to TRBJ1-1; 10 positions match TRBD1. This CDR3 is 13 amino acids long. Per germline, CDR1 SGHTA and CDR2 FQGTGA.

This clonotype showed up just a few times. The chain couples TRBV12-3 or TRBV12-4 to TRBJ1-1, with D hard to call. This CDR3 has 13 amino acids. The ends were cut back, 3 bases at V and 6 bases at J, with 11 bases in the middle. This CDR3 reads CASSFFGFPEAFF. In nucleotides, the CDR3 is TGTGCCAGCAGTTTTTTCGGGTTCCCTGAAGCTTTCTTT.

The chain carries TRBV2 and TRBJ2-3, with no clear D. Germline CDR1 and CDR2: SNHLY and FYNNEI. V lost 10 bases, J lost 7 bases, and 18 bases lay in between. This CDR3 contains 13 residues. DNA of the CDR3: TGTGCCACTAGTGAGGAGAAGATATATACGCAGTATTTT. Translated, it gives CATSEEKIYTQYF.

Here the CDR3 reads CASSQHRRGRTEAFF. The CDR3 region has the DNA TGCGCCAGCAGCCAACATCGGAGGGGGAGGACTGAAGCTTTCTTT. The chain links TRBV4-1 to TRBJ1-1, with D possibly matching TRBD1 (6 bases). Germline loops: CDR1 MGHRA, CDR2 YSYEKL. CDR3 length equals 15 residues. V was cut by 2 bases and J by 5 bases, with 15 bases left in between.

The rearrangement joins TRBV9 to TRBJ2-5; 9 positions agree with TRBD1. Germline CDR1 SGDLS, CDR2 YYNGEE. The CDR3 has 16 residues. Trimming at V came to 3 bases and at J to 5 bases, leaving 11 bases not matched to a gene. CDR3 sequence reads: CASSGGHRTGGETQYF. The CDR3 region has the DNA TGTGCCAGCAGCGGAGGCCATAGAACAGGGGGCGAGACCCAGTACTTC. Drawing the rest from reference TRBV9 and TRBJ2-5, the complete variable domain is DSGVTQTPKHLITATGQRVTLRCSPRSGDLSVYWYQQSLDQGLQFLIQYYNGEERAKGNILERFSAQQFPDLHSELNLSSLELGDSALYFCASSGGHRTGGETQYFGPGTRLLVL.

Comments on this clonotype: Compared with germline, one end of the junction differs, possibly owing to a read error. The CDR3 DNA reads as TGCGCCAGCAGCCAAGACTTTAAACAGTCCCGCACCAGGGAGCTGTTTTTT. Its translation: CASSQDFKQSRTRELFF. V usage is TRBV4-1 and J usage is TRBJ2-2; D uncertain. Germline V lookup: CDR1 MGHRA, CDR2 YSYEKL. The CDR3 totals 17 residues.

The chain recombines TRBV4-1 with TRBJ2-3; the match to TRBD2 covers 10 bases. The CDR3 has 17 amino acids. V lost 4 bases and J lost 10; bases outside the gene matches: 17. Germline lookup yields CDR1 MGHRA and CDR2 YSYEKL. CDR3 amino acids: CASSRVVPELAGNPQYF. The CDR3 nucleotides are TGCGCCAGCAGCCGAGTTGTACCAGAACTAGCGGGAAACCCGCAGTATTTT.

The chain is built from TRBV6-1 and TRBJ2-3; no definite D call. CDR1 MNHNS and CDR2 SASEGT come from the germline V gene. The CDR3 contains 14 residues. V was cut by 8 bases and J by 6 bases, with 18 bases left in between. The CDR3 bases are TGTGCCAGCTCGAGGATACCTCTTTTGGATACGCAGTATTTT. As protein: CASSRIPLLDTQYF.

This sequence joins TRBV7-9 and TRBJ2-1; maybe TRBD2 (6 bases). Germline CDR1 and CDR2: SEHNR and FQNEAQ (reference sequence). This CDR3 contains 14 residues. Deletions cut 5 bases from V and 12 bases from J, with 20 bases between. CDR3 region: CASSPSSGDWRQFF. The CDR3 DNA reads TGTGCCAGCAGCCCCTCGAGTGGGGACTGGCGGCAGTTCTTC.

Turning to this clonotype: An end of the junction differs from the germline gene, which may be a read error. V gene TRBV10-3 combines with J gene TRBJ2-1, with D maybe TRBD1 (5 bases). CDR3 length: 16 residues. Germline CDR1 is ENHRY and CDR2 is SYGVKD. In DNA, the CDR3 is TGTGCCACCAGTGAGTCTAGGGCTAACCGGACATATGAGCAGTTCTTC. Translating gives CATSESRANRTYEQFF.

Written as DNA, the CDR3 is TGTGCCAGCAGCTCCAGGCAGGGGGCGCTCGATGAGCAGTTCTTC. It yields the protein CASSSRQGALDEQFF. This chain connects TRBV11-2 to TRBJ2-1; TRBD1 agrees at 8 bases. Germline V gene lookup returns CDR1 SGHAT and CDR2 FQNNGV. V gave up 4 bases and J gave up 8 bases; unmatched junction bases: 10. The length of the CDR3 is 15 residues.

J is TRBJ2-3 and V is TRBV7-9; 12 nucleotides agree with TRBD2. Per germline, CDR1 SEHNR and CDR2 FQNEAQ (reference sequence). V dropped 5 bases and J dropped 5; count of bases not matched to a gene: 8. The CDR3 sequence is 16 residues long. The CDR3 region has the DNA TGTGCCAGCAGCCCCAGACTAGCGGGAGCAGTAGATACGCAGTATTTT. Translation gives CASSPRLAGAVDTQYF.

The CDR3 spells CASSQDAWARGHKQYF. The CDR3, as DNA: TGCGCCAGCAGCCAAGATGCATGGGCGCGGGGCCACAAGCAGTACTTC. The chain recombines TRBV4-1 with TRBJ2-5, with D possibly TRBD2 on 6 matching bases. CDR1 is MGHRA and CDR2 is YSYEKL in the germline V gene. V lost 0 bases and J lost 11, with 22 bases in between. The CDR3 length is 16 residues.

Turning to this clonotype: This may come from a read error, since a much larger clone is one base off. This chain connects TRBV29-1 to TRBJ2-7; no firm D call. The CDR3 spans 13 residues. Germline CDR1 is SQVTM and CDR2 is ANQGSEA. V shed 4 bases and J shed 2 bases, with 12 bases lying between them. CDR3 protein: CSVVAPSPYEQYF. CDR3 bases: TGCAGCGTTGTAGCTCCCTCCCCCTACGAGCAGTACTTC.